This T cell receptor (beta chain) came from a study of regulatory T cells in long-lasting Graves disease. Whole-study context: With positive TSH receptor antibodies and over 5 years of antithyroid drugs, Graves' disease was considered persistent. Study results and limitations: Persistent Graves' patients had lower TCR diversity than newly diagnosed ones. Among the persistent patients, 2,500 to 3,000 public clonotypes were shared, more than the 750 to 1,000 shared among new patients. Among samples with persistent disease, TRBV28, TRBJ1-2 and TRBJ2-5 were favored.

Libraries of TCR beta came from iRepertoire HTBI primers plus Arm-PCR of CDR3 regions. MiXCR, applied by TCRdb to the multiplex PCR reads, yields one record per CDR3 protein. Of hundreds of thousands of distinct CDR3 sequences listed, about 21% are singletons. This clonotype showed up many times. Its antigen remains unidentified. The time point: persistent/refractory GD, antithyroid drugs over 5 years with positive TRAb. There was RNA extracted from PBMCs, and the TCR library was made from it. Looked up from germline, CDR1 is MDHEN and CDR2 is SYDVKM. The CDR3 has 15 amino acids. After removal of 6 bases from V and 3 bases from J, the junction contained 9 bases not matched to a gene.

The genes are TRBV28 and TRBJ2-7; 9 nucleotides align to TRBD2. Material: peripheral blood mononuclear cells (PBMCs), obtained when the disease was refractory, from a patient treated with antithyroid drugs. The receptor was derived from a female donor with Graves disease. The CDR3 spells CASRREGHFSYEQYF. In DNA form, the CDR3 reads TGTGCCAGCAGGCGGGAGGGCCATTTTAGCTACGAGCAGTACTTC.